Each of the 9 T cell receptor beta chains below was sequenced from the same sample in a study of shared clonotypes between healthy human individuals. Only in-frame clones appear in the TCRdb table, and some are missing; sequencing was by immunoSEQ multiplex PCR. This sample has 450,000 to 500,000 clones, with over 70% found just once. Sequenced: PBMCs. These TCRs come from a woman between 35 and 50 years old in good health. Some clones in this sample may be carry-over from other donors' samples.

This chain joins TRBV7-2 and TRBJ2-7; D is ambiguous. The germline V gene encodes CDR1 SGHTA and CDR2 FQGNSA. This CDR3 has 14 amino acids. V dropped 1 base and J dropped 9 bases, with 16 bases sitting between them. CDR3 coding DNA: TGTGCCAGCAGCTTAGGGGGAATCGGCTCCGTGCAGTACTTC. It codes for CASSLGGIGSVQYF. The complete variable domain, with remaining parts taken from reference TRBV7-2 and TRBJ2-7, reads GAGVSQSPSNKVTEKGKDVELRCDPISGHTALYWYRQSLGQGLEFLIYFQGNSAPDKSGLPSDRFSAERTGGSVSTLTIQRTQQEDSAVYLCASSLGGIGSVQYFGPGTRLTVT.

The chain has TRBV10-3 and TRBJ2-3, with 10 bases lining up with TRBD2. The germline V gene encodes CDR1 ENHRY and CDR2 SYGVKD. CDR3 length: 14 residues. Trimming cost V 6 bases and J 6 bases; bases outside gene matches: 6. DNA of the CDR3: TGTGCCATCAGCAAAGCGGGAGGGGGGGATACGCAGTATTTT. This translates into CAISKAGGGDTQYF.

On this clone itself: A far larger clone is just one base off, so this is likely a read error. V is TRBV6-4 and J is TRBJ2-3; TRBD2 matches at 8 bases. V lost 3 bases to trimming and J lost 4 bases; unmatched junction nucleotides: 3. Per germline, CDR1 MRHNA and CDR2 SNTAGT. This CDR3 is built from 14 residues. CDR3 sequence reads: CASSESGGADTQYF. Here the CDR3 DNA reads TGTGCCAGCAGTGAATCGGGAGGGGCAGATACGCAGTATTTT.

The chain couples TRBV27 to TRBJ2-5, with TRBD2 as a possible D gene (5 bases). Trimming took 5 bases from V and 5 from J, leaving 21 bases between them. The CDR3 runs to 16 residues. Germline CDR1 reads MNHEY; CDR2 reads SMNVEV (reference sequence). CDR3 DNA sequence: TGTGCCAGCAGTCGCTATGAGGGAGAGTTAAGGGAGACCCAGTACTTC. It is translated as CASSRYEGELRETQYF.

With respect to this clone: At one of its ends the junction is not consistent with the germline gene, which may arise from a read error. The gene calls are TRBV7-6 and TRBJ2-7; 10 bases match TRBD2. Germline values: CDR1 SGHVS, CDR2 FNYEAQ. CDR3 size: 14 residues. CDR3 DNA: TGTGCCAGCAGCGGGACTAGCGATTCCTACGAGCAGTGCTTC. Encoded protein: CASSGTSDSYEQCF.

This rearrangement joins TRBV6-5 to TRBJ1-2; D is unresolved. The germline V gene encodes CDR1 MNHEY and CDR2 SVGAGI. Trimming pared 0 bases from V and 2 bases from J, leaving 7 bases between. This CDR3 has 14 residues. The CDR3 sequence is CASSYSSRNYGYTF. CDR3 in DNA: TGTGCCAGCAGTTACTCGAGCAGGAACTATGGCTACACCTTC.

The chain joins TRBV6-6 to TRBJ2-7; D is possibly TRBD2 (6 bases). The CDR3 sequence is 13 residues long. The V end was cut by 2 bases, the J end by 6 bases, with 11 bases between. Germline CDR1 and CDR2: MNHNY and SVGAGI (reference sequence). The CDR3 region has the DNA TGTGCCAGCAGTTACCCGGGGGTCAGCGAGCAGTACTTC. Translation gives CASSYPGVSEQYF.

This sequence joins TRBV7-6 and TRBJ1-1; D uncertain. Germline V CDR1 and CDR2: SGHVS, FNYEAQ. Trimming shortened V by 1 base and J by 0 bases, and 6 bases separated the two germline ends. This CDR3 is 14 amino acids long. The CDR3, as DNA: TGTGCCAGCAGCTTAGGTGGATTGAACACTGAAGCTTTCTTT. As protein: CASSLGGLNTEAFF.

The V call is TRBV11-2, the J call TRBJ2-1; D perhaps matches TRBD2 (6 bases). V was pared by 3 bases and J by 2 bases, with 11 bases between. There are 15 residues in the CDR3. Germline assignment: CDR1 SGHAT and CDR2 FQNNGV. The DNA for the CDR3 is TGTGCCAGCAGCTTGGTCGGGACTCCCTACAATGAGCAGTTCTTC. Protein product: CASSLVGTPYNEQFF.